This T cell receptor beta chain was captured in a study of blood T cell repertoires in COVID-19. With 4 bases clipped from V and 4 bases from J, the junction kept 8 bases outside the gene matches. CDR1 and CDR2 (germline): SGDLS, YYNGEE. The CDR3 consists of 15 residues. In this sample, this clone turned up once. Original handling: Reference gene primer amplification gave estimated nucleated cell counts. Assay: immunoSEQ multiplex PCR; the TCRdb copy retains only in-frame clones and omits some. The DNA gave D and trimming, while V, J and clone size come from that table. The sample records approximately 160,000 clones, around 82% being singletons. Participants, roughly 18 to 90 years old, spanned 25 or so US areas. Donors in Cohort 3 who had recovered were those with two negative PCRs, healthcare professional clearance, or resolution of their symptoms.

The V and J genes are TRBV9 and TRBJ2-1; 7 nucleotides agree with TRBD1. Sequencing input: PBMCs or T cells enriched from blood (not recorded which). The origin of this receptor is a man in his forties who had recovered from COVID-19. The CDR3 bases are TGTGCCAGCAGCTATAGGGACAGACCATACAATGAGCAGTTCTTC. It encodes CASSYRDRPYNEQFF.